These 27 T cell receptor beta chains came from one sample sequenced in a study of blood T cell repertoires in COVID-19. Measured with immunoSEQ multiplex PCR; TCRdb has only the in-frame clones, and not every one. There are roughly 410,000 clones in the sample; around 87% occur only once, and 2% to 2.5% lies in the top ten. Sequencing was performed on peripheral blood. These receptors originate from an older woman with COVID-19, enrolled during active disease.

A few counts support this clone. The chain carries TRBV27 and TRBJ2-2; D might be TRBD2 (5 bases). V shed 7 bases and J shed 2 bases, with 20 bases lying between them. This CDR3 has 17 residues. The germline CDR1 and CDR2 sequences are MNHEY and SMNVEV (reference sequence). Written as DNA, the CDR3 is TGTGCCAGCACCCCTCGGCCATCGAGGGTTAACACCGGGGAGCTGTTTTTT. It encodes CASTPRPSRVNTGELFF.

The chain couples TRBV7-9 to TRBJ1-4, with 7 bases fitting TRBD1. CDR3 length: 16 residues. The V gene's germline CDR1 is SEHNR and CDR2 FQNEAQ (reference sequence). With V trimmed by 1 base and J by 8 bases, 10 bases remained unmatched. The DNA for the CDR3 is TGTGCCAGCAGCTTAGACTGGGACAGCGGGAGGGAAAAACTGTTTTTT. This codes for CASSLDWDSGREKLFF. The full variable domain, with the rest looked up from reference TRBV7-9 and TRBJ1-4, is DTGVSQNPRHKITKRGQNVTFRCDPISEHNRLYWYRQTLGQGPEFLTYFQNEAQLEKSRLLSDRFSAERPKGSFSTLEIQRTEQGDSAMYLCASSLDWDSGREKLFFGSGTQLSVL.

The chain uses TRBV6-5 and TRBJ1-1; unclear D gene. This CDR3 is built from 15 residues. From germline, CDR1 is MNHEY and CDR2 SVGAGI. Trimming shortened V by 1 base and J by 0 bases, and 9 bases separated the two germline ends. The CDR3 nucleotides read TGTGCCAGCAGTTACTTACCTAGGATGAACACTGAAGCTTTCTTT. Its protein is CASSYLPRMNTEAFF.

V is TRBV28 and J is TRBJ1-3; TRBD1 aligns across 8 bases. V lost 6 bases to trimming and J lost 5 bases; unmatched junction nucleotides: 9. This CDR3 is built from 15 residues. Germline V lookup: CDR1 MDHEN, CDR2 SYDVKM. The CDR3 coding sequence is TGTGCCAGCAGCGTACGGACAGGGCCACGAAACACCATATATTTT. It codes for CASSVRTGPRNTIYF. Together with reference TRBV28 and TRBJ1-3, the CDR3 gives the full variable domain: DVKVTQSSRYLVKRTGEKVFLECVQDMDHENMFWYRQDPGLGLRLIYFSYDVKMKEKGDIPEGYSVSREKKERFSLILESASTNQTSMYLCASSVRTGPRNTIYFGEGSWLTVV.

CDR3 in DNA: TGTGCCACCAGTGACCCCCACAAGACCCAGTACTTC. Translation gives CATSDPHKTQYF. The chain uses TRBV24-1 and TRBJ2-5; unclear D gene. Germline-derived CDR1 and CDR2 are KGHDR and SFDVKD. Trimming removed 4 bases from V and 6 bases from J, with 8 bases in between. CDR3 length equals 12 residues.

V usage is TRBV27 and J usage is TRBJ1-1, with TRBD1 matching over 9 bases. The J segment lost 1 base and the V segment lost 4 bases, leaving 7 bases of the junction unmatched. Germline V gene lookup returns CDR1 MNHEY and CDR2 SMNVEV (reference sequence). CDR3 length: 16 residues. CDR3 amino acids: CASSSTYRGPNTEAFF. The DNA of the CDR3 is TGTGCCAGCAGTTCAACATACAGGGGGCCGAACACTGAAGCTTTCTTT.

This clone occurred once. The chain couples TRBV6-5 to TRBJ1-6; a possible D gene is TRBD1 (5 bases). Germline V gene lookup returns CDR1 MNHEY and CDR2 SVGAGI. Trimming cost V 0 bases and J 8 bases, with 14 bases left between them. The CDR3 has 16 residues. The CDR3 nucleotides read TGTGCCAGCAGTTACTCGAAAGGCCTAGGGGATTCACCCCTCCACTTT. This codes for CASSYSKGLGDSPLHF.

This clone appeared a few times. The rearrangement links TRBV7-2 to TRBJ1-2; the match to TRBD1 covers 8 bases. The CDR3 has 14 residues. V shed 1 base and J 2 bases; nucleotides not matched to a gene: 0. Germline assignment: CDR1 SGHTA and CDR2 FQGNSA. The chain's CDR3 is CASSLGTGNYGYTF. The CDR3 region has the DNA TGTGCCAGCAGCTTAGGGACAGGGAACTATGGCTACACCTTC.

The chain combines TRBV5-1 with TRBJ2-5; 9 bases are shared with TRBD1. Per the germline V gene, CDR1 is SGHRS and CDR2 is YFSETQ. The CDR3 loop spans 14 amino acids. V was pared by 3 bases and J by 2 bases, with 2 bases of the junction left unmatched. CDR3 amino acids: CASSWGTGQETQYF. The CDR3 DNA follows: TGCGCCAGCAGCTGGGGGACAGGGCAAGAGACCCAGTACTTC.

CDR3 bases: TGCGCCAGCAGCTTGAGCGAACAGGGGATGGACATTCAGTACTTC. It is translated as CASSLSEQGMDIQYF. The chain joins TRBV5-1 to TRBJ2-4; 7 bases map to TRBD1. The J segment lost 8 bases and the V segment lost 1 base, leaving 9 bases of the junction unmatched. Germline values: CDR1 SGHRS, CDR2 YFSETQ. This CDR3 comprises 15 residues.

This chain joins TRBV19 and TRBJ1-2; weak D call: TRBD1 (5 bases). Germline assignment: CDR1 LNHDA and CDR2 SQIVND (reference sequence). V gave up 4 bases and J gave up 0 bases, with 21 bases separating them. The CDR3 contains 18 residues. CDR3 bases: TGTGCCAGTAGTACCCCCCTGGGGAAGGGACTAACTAACTATGGCTACACCTTC. Translation: CASSTPLGKGLTNYGYTF.

Many counts were recorded for this clone. This sequence joins TRBV3-1 (or the pseudogene TRBV3-2) and TRBJ2-3; TRBD1 matches 11 bases. Germline assignment: CDR1 LGHDT and CDR2 YNNKEL (reference sequence). This CDR3 is built from 15 residues. With V trimmed by 8 bases and J by 5 bases, 9 bases remained unmatched. CDR3 in DNA: TGTGCCAGCCGCGGAAGGACAGGGGGCGAAGATACGCAGTATTTT. Translated: CASRGRTGGEDTQYF.

The J gene is TRBJ2-2, the V gene TRBV15; 10 bases map to TRBD1. Germline V gene sequence: CDR1 LNHNV, CDR2 YYDKDF (reference sequence). The CDR3 is made up of 15 amino acids. J lost 4 bases, V lost 3 bases, and 2 bases had no gene match. In DNA form, the CDR3 reads TGTGCCACCAGCAGGGGACAGGGGCGCACCGGGGAGCTGTTTTTT. It yields the protein CATSRGQGRTGELFF. The full variable domain, in which reference TRBV15 and TRBJ2-2 provide the parts outside the CDR3, is DAMVIQNPRYQVTQFGKPVTLSCSQTLNHNVMYWYQQKSSQAPKLLFHYYDKDFNNEADTPDNFQSRRPNTSFCFLDIRSPGLGDTAMYLCATSRGQGRTGELFFGEGSRLTVL.

This rearrangement joins TRBV14 to TRBJ1-4; D remains ambiguous. Trimming removed 4 bases from V and 0 bases from J, with 12 bases in between. CDR3 length: 16 amino acids. The germline V gene encodes CDR1 SGHDN and CDR2 FVKESK. The CDR3 is CASSRGPLATNEKLFF. In DNA, the CDR3 is TGTGCCAGCAGCCGAGGTCCCCTAGCAACTAATGAAAAACTGTTTTTT.

The chain carries TRBV6-5 and TRBJ1-1; unclear D gene. CDR1 is MNHEY and CDR2 is SVGAGI in the germline V gene. This CDR3 has 12 residues. With 7 bases removed from V and 7 bases from J, the gap between germline ends came to 13 bases. This chain's CDR3 is CASTRGEGEAFF. The CDR3, as DNA: TGTGCCAGCACCCGAGGCGAAGGTGAAGCTTTCTTT.

The chain is built from TRBV7-2 and TRBJ1-5; D remains unclear. This CDR3 contains 13 residues. V was pared by 3 bases and J by 8 bases, with 11 bases between. The V gene's germline CDR1 is SGHTA and CDR2 FQGNSA. The CDR3: CASSFRWEEPQHF. CDR3 in DNA: TGTGCCAGCAGCTTCAGGTGGGAGGAGCCCCAGCATTTT. The entire variable domain, with the rest obtained from reference TRBV7-2 and TRBJ1-5, is as follows: GAGVSQSPSNKVTEKGKDVELRCDPISGHTALYWYRQSLGQGLEFLIYFQGNSAPDKSGLPSDRFSAERTGGSVSTLTIQRTQQEDSAVYLCASSFRWEEPQHFGDGTRLSIL.

The chain has TRBV7-9 and TRBJ2-5, with a possible D match to TRBD2 (5 bases). From germline, CDR1 is SEHNR and CDR2 FQNEAQ (reference sequence). This CDR3 contains 15 residues. V was pared by 1 base and J by 4 bases, with 13 bases between. The CDR3: CASSLDPTGRETQYF. Written as DNA, the CDR3 is TGTGCCAGCAGCTTAGACCCTACGGGGAGAGAGACCCAGTACTTC.

The V and J genes are TRBV20-1 and TRBJ2-2; D not certain. Germline loops: CDR1 DFQATT, CDR2 SNEGSKA (reference sequence). V lost 3 bases, J lost 5 bases, and 10 bases lay in between. The CDR3 is 13 residues long. CDR3 in amino acids: CSASNQITGELFF. CDR3 in DNA: TGCAGTGCTAGTAATCAGATTACCGGGGAGCTGTTTTTT.

The chain employs TRBV6-5 and TRBJ1-1; tentatively, D is TRBD1 (5 bases). The CDR3 runs 14 residues. V lost 5 bases to trimming and J lost 2 bases, with 12 bases between them. Germline CDR1 is MNHEY and CDR2 is SVGAGI. The CDR3 loop reads CASSPRGINTEAFF. DNA for the CDR3: TGTGCCAGCAGTCCTCGGGGGATAAACACTGAAGCTTTCTTT.

This chain connects TRBV27 to TRBJ1-1, with D perhaps TRBD1 (5 bases). Germline loops: CDR1 MNHEY, CDR2 SMNVEV (reference sequence). This CDR3 spans 16 amino acids. V lost 8 bases, J lost 0 bases, and 19 bases lay in between. The CDR3 nucleotides read TGTGCCAGCCGATACGACCACAGGTCCCTGAACACTGAAGCTTTCTTT. Translating it yields CASRYDHRSLNTEAFF.

A word on this clone: Other DNA sequences within the sample encode an identical CDR3. The chain combines TRBV5-1 with TRBJ1-1; 8 bases map to TRBD1. The CDR3 is 15 amino acids. CDR1 and CDR2 from the germline V gene are SGHRS and YFSETQ. V dropped 0 bases and J dropped 0; count of bases not matched to a gene: 1. DNA for the CDR3: TGCGCCAGCAGCTTGGGGGACAGGATGAACACTGAAGCTTTCTTT. Encoded protein: CASSLGDRMNTEAFF.

This sequence joins TRBV5-1 and TRBJ2-3; TRBD2 agrees at 8 bases. Trimming took 4 bases from V and 6 from J; bases not matched to a gene: 4. This CDR3 contains 13 residues. The germline V gene has CDR1 SGHRS and CDR2 YFSETQ. CDR3 DNA sequence: TGCGCCAGCAGCATCCAGCGGGGGGATACGCAGTATTTT. Translating gives CASSIQRGDTQYF.

The chain carries TRBV24-1 and TRBJ2-3, with TRBD2 as a possible D gene (6 bases). Germline CDR1 reads KGHDR; CDR2 reads SFDVKD. V dropped 2 bases and J dropped 7 bases, with 24 bases sitting between them. The CDR3 is 18 residues long. CDR3 in amino acids: CATSDSFRAGTGAYTQYF. The DNA of the CDR3 is TGTGCCACCAGTGATTCCTTCCGGGCGGGAACCGGCGCGTATACGCAGTATTTT.

The V gene is TRBV14, the J gene TRBJ1-2; the D gene is possibly TRBD1 (5 bases). CDR3 length: 13 residues. Germline V gene data show CDR1 as SGHDN and CDR2 as FVKESK. The ends were cut back, 4 bases at V and 4 bases at J, with 10 bases in the middle. CDR3 region: CASSLGRGYGYTF. CDR3 sequence (DNA): TGTGCCAGCAGCCTGGGGCGCGGCTATGGCTACACCTTC.

The chain combines TRBV10-2 with TRBJ1-2; D unresolved. Germline CDR1 and CDR2: WSHSY and SAAADI. The V and J ends lost 3 bases and 8 bases respectively, with 16 bases between them. This CDR3 is built from 14 residues. As DNA, the CDR3 is TGCGCCAGCAGTGACCCCCAACCTGCCGGGGGCTACACCTTC. Its protein product is CASSDPQPAGGYTF.

The V and J genes are TRBV2 and TRBJ1-1, with TRBD1 identical over 10 bases. The V gene end was trimmed by 6 bases and the J gene end by 5 bases; junction bases not matched to a gene: 6. The CDR3 consists of 14 residues. Germline V gene lookup returns CDR1 SNHLY and CDR2 FYNNEI. The CDR3 loop is CASSGRQGATEAFF. CDR3 in DNA: TGTGCCAGCAGCGGACGACAGGGGGCTACTGAAGCTTTCTTT.

This clone was counted only a few times. The chain has TRBV13 and TRBJ1-5; D not certain. This CDR3 is built from 12 residues. Germline values: CDR1 PRHDT, CDR2 FYEKMQ (reference sequence). Trimming cost V 8 bases and J 0 bases, with 5 bases left between them. The CDR3 loop is CASSVSNQPQHF. Written as DNA, the CDR3 is TGTGCCAGCTCAGTTAGCAATCAGCCCCAGCATTTT.